Listed below are T cell receptor beta chains from one sample, sequenced in a study of blood T cells in healthy people across ages. TCRdb recomputed calls from the 5' RACE reads with MiXCR, one row per CDR3 protein. The sample carries 600,000 to 800,000 distinct CDR3 sequences, around 21% recorded once. Sample: blood. Receptor source: a man in his 70s in good health. Each CDR3 is given with its conserved first and last residue. Fields, in order: J gene, V gene, D gene, CDR3 protein. The D gene is left open where the match is weak.

j_call: TRBJ1-6; v_call: TRBV20-1; d_call: -; cdr3_aa: CSVATVSNSPLHF
j_call: TRBJ2-2; v_call: TRBV6-2/TRBV6-3; d_call: TRBD2; cdr3_aa: CASSKRGGTEELFF
j_call: TRBJ2-5; v_call: TRBV10-3; d_call: -; cdr3_aa: CAISRDLETQYF
j_call: TRBJ2-7; v_call: TRBV20-1; d_call: -; cdr3_aa: CSARDFGTNPYEQYF
j_call: -; v_call: TRBV7-2; d_call: -; cdr3_aa: CASSLDPSPLFEQYF
j_call: TRBJ2-2; v_call: TRBV4-1; d_call: TRBD2; cdr3_aa: CASSPHGLATGELFF
j_call: -; v_call: TRBV20-1; d_call: -; cdr3_aa: CSAKVSGYEQYF
j_call: TRBJ1-4; v_call: TRBV6-5; d_call: -; cdr3_aa: CASSYSWDFQEKLFF
j_call: TRBJ2-3; v_call: TRBV7-3; d_call: TRBD1; cdr3_aa: CASSQNRGSDTQYF
j_call: TRBJ1-2; v_call: TRBV4-1; d_call: -; cdr3_aa: CASSLPRGGQVYGYTF
j_call: TRBJ2-5; v_call: TRBV7-3; d_call: TRBD1; cdr3_aa: CASRRRDSVEETQYF
j_call: TRBJ2-5; v_call: TRBV14; d_call: -; cdr3_aa: CASSRSGETQYF
j_call: TRBJ1-4; v_call: TRBV7-9; d_call: -; cdr3_aa: CASSLGHRGEKLFF
j_call: TRBJ2-7; v_call: TRBV6-2/TRBV6-3; d_call: TRBD2; cdr3_aa: CASSSPGRVYEQYF
j_call: TRBJ2-7; v_call: TRBV5-1; d_call: -; cdr3_aa: CASSLIPVDEQYF
j_call: TRBJ2-3; v_call: TRBV15; d_call: TRBD2; cdr3_aa: CATSTRLAGGVADTQYF
j_call: TRBJ2-5; v_call: TRBV4-1; d_call: -; cdr3_aa: CASSQVGTKYQETQYF
j_call: TRBJ2-1; v_call: TRBV12-3/TRBV12-4; d_call: -; cdr3_aa: CAIRGDGTAYNEQFF
j_call: TRBJ2-3; v_call: TRBV7-2; d_call: -; cdr3_aa: CASSLHMASSTDTQYF
j_call: TRBJ2-3; v_call: TRBV20-1; d_call: -; cdr3_aa: CSARVSDTDTQYF
j_call: TRBJ2-7; v_call: TRBV9; d_call: -; cdr3_aa: CASSVGSGSYEQCF